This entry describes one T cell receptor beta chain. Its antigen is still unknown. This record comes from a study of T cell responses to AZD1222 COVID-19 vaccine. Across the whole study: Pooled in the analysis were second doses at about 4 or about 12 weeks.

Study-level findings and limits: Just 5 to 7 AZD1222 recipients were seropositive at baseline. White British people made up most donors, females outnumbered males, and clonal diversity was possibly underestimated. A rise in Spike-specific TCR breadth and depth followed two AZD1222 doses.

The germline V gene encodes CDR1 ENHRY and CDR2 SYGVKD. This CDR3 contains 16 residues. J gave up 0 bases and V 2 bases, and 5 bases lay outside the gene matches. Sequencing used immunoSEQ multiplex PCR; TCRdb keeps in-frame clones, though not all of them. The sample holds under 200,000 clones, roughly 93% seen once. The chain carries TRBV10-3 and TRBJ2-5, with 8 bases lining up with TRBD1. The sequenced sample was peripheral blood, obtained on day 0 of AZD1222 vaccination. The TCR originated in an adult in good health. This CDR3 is CAISEADRVHQETQYF. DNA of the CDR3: TGTGCCATCAGTGAGGCGGACAGGGTGCACCAAGAGACCCAGTACTTC.